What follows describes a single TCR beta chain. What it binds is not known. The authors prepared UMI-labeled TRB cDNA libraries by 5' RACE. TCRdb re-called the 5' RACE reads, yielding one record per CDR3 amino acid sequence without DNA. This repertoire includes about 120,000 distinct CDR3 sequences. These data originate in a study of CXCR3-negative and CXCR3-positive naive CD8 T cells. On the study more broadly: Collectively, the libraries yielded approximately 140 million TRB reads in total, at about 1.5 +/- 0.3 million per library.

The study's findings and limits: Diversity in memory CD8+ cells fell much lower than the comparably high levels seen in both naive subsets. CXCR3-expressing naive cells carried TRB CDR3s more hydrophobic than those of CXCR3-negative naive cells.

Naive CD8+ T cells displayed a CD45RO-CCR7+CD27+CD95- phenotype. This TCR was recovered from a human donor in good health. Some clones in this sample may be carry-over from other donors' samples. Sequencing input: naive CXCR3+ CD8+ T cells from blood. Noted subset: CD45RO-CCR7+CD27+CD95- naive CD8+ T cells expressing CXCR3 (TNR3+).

CDR3: CASSVDGGPLVNEQFF. This chain links TRBV9 with TRBJ2-1; checking the TCRdb D call of TRBD1 is not possible without DNA. Germline CDR1 SGDLS, CDR2 YYNGEE. CDR3 length: 16 residues.